The sample holds many counts of the clone carrying this TCR beta chain. The CDR3 does not close with the conserved phenylalanine or tryptophan, likely indicating a read error. Because the CDR3's place on the DNA is in doubt, the DNA is left out and the CDR3 is given as listed by TCRdb. This entry belongs to a study of human T cells and chemical hapten exposure. Described time point: pre-sensitization, week 0. Indicated treatment: therapeutic diphenylcyclopropenone sensitization with weekly scalp DPC. Researchers sampled blood before each patch test went on. Sample donors consisted of patients with alopecia, aged 18 to 70 years, who were suitable for DPC. From the RACE reads, TCRdb called clonotypes with MiXCR, one entry per CDR3 protein. The table lists roughly 88,000 distinct CDR3 sequences, 9.6% of them singletons, with around 3.9% in the top ten. The CDR3 has 13 amino acids, counting both end residues. Germline V gene sequence: CDR1 SGHRS, CDR2 YFSETQ.

J is TRBJ2-7 and V is TRBV5-1; TRBD2, the table's D call, lacks a check against the DNA. Sequencing was performed on whole blood, taken in connection with sensitization to the hapten diphenylcyclopropenone (DPC). This TCR derives from a middle-aged woman with alopecia areata. Some clones in this sample may be carry-over from other donors' samples. Here the CDR3 reads CASSDGIGLAGSL.